This TCR beta chain was found in a study of T cell repertoires in cytomegalovirus infection. On the study more broadly: Matching HLA type and CMV infection were both indicated by public TCR beta signatures. General study findings and limits: HLA-C-restricted CMV-specific TCR beta clonotypes prevailed in the ex vivo response.

This CDR3 has 15 amino acids. V was trimmed by 7 bases and J by 4 bases, leaving 20 bases between them. Germline CDR1 reads SEHNR; CDR2 reads FQNEAQ (reference sequence). A note on this clonotype: Its specificity is not known.

TCRdb reanalysed the reads using MiXCR and keeps one entry per CDR3 protein. The data show about 770,000 distinct CDR3 sequences, almost 30% seen once. The specimen was cultured CD8+ T cells from PBMCs, collected from culture after CMV antigen stimulation. This chain connects TRBV7-9 to TRBJ2-7; D not resolved. This receptor was taken from a human donor in good health (CMV status not recorded). Some clones in this sample may be carry-over from other donors' samples. Here the CDR3 DNA reads TGTGCCAGCACCCCAGAGCTCTCATCGGTATACGAGCAGTACTTC. It is translated as CASTPELSSVYEQYF.